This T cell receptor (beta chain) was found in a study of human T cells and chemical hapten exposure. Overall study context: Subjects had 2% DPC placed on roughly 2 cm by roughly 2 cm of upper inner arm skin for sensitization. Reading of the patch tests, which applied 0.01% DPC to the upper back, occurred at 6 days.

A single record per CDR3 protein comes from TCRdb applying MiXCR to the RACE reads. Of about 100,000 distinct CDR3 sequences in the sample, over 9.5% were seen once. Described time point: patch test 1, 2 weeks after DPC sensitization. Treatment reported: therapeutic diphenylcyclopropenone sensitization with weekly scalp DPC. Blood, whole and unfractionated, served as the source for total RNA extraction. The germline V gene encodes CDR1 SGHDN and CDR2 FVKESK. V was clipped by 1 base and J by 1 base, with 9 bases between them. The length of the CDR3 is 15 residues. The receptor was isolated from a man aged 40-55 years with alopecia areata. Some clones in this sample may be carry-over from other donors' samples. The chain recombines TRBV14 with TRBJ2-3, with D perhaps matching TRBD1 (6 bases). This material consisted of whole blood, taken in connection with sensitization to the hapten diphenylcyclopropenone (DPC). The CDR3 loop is CASSQVGARTDTQYF. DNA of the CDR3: TGTGCCAGCAGCCAAGTGGGGGCCCGCACAGATACGCAGTATTTT.